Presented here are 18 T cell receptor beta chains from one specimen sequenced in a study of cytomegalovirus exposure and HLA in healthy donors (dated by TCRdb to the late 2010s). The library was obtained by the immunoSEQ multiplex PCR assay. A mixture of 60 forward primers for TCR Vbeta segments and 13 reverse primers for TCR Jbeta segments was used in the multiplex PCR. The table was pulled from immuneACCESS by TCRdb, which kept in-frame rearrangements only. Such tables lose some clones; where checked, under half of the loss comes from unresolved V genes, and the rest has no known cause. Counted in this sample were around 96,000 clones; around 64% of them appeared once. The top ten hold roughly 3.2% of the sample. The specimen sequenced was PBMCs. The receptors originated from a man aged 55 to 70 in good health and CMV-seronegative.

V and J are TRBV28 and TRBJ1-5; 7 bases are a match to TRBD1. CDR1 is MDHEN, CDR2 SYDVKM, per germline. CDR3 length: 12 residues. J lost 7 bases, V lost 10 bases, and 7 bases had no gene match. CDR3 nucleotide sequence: TGTGCCACTATGACAGGGACCCAGCCCCAGCATTTT. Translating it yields CATMTGTQPQHF.

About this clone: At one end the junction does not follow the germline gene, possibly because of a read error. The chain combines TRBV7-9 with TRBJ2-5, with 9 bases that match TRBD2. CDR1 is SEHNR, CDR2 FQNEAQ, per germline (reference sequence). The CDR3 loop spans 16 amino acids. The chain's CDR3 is CSSSLQIAGAGETQYF. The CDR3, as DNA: TGTTCCAGCAGCTTACAAATAGCGGGGGCTGGCGAGACCCAGTACTTC.

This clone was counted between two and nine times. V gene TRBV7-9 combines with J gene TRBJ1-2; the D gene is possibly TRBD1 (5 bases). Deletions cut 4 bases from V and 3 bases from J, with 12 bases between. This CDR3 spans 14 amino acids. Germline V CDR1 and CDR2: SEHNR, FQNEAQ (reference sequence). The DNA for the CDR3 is TGTGCCAGCAGCTCATCAGGGTACGACTATGGCTACACCTTC. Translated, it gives CASSSSGYDYGYTF.

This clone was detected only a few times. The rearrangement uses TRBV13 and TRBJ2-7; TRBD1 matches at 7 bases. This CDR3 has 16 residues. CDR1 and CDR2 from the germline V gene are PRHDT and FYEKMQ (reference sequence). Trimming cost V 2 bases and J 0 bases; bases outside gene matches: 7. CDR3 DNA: TGTGCCAGCAGCTTACAGGGACAGATGATCTCCTACGAGCAGTACTTC. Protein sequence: CASSLQGQMISYEQYF. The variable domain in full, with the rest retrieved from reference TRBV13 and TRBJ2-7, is AAGVIQSPRHLIKEKRETATLKCYPIPRHDTVYWYQQGPGQDPQFLISFYEKMQSDKGSIPDRFSAQQFSDYHSELNMSSLELGDSALYFCASSLQGQMISYEQYFGPGTRLTVT.

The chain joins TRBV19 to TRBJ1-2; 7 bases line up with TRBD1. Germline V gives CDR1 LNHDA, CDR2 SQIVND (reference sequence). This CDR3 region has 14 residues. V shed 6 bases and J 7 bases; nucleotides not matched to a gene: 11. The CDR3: CASRRPDREFGYTF. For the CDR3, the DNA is TGTGCCAGTAGAAGACCCGACAGGGAATTTGGCTACACCTTC.

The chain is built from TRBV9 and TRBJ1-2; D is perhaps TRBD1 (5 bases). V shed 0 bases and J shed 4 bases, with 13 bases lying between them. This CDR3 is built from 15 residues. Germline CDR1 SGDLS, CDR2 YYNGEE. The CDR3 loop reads CASSVDVGDFYGYTF. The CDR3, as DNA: TGTGCCAGCAGCGTAGATGTGGGGGACTTCTATGGCTACACCTTC.

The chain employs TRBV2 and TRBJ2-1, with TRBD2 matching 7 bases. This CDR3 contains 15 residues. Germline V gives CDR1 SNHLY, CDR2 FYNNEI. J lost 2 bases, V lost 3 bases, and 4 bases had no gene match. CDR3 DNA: TGTGCCAGCAGTGAGTCGGGAGGCCCCTACAATGAGCAGTTCTTC. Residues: CASSESGGPYNEQFF.

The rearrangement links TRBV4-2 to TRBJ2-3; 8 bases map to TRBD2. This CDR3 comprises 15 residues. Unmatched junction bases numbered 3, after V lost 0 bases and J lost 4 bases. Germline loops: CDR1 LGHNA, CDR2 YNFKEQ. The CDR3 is CASSQDGGGPDTQYF. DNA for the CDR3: TGTGCCAGCAGCCAAGACGGGGGGGGGCCAGATACGCAGTATTTT.

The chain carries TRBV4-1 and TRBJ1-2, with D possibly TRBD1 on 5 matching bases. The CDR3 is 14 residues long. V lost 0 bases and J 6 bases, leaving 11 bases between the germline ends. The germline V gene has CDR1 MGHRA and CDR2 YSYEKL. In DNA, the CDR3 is TGCGCCAGCAGCCAAGATCGGGGGTTTCATGGCTACACCTTC. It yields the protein CASSQDRGFHGYTF.

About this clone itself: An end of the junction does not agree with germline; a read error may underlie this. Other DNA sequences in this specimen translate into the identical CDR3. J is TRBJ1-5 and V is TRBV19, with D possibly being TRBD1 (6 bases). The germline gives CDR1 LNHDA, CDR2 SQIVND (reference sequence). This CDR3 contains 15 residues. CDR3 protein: CASRIGGGDNQPQHF. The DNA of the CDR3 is TGTGCCAGTAGAATAGGGGGAGGGGACAATCAGCCCCAGCATTTT. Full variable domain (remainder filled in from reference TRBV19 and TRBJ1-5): DGGITQSPKYLFRKEGQNVTLSCEQNLNHDAMYWYRQDPGQGLRLIYYSQIVNDFQKGDIAEGYSVSREKKESFPLTVTSAQKNPTAFYLCASRIGGGDNQPQHFGDGTRLSIL.

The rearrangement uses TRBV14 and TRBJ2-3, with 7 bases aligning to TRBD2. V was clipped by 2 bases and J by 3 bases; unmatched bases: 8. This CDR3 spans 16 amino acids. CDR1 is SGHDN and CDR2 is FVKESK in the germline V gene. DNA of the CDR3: TGTGCCAGCAGCCAAACCCGGGACTACGCAACAGATACGCAGTATTTT. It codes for CASSQTRDYATDTQYF.

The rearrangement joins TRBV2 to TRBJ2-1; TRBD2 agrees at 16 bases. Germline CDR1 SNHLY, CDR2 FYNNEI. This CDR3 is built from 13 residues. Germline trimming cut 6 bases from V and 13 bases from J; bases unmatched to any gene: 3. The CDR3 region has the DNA TGTGCCAGCAGGGGACTAGCGGGGGGGATTCAGTTCTTC. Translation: CASRGLAGGIQFF. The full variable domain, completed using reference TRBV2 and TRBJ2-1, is EPEVTQTPSHQVTQMGQEVILRCVPISNHLYFYWYRQILGQKVEFLVSFYNNEISEKSEIFDDQFSVERPDGSNFTLKIRSTKLEDSAMYFCASRGLAGGIQFFGPGTRLTVL.

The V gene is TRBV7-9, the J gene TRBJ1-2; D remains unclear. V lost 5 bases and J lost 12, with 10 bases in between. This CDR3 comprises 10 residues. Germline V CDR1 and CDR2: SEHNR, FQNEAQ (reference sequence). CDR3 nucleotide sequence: TGTGCCAGCAGCCAGGTTCTAAACACCTTC. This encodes CASSQVLNTF.

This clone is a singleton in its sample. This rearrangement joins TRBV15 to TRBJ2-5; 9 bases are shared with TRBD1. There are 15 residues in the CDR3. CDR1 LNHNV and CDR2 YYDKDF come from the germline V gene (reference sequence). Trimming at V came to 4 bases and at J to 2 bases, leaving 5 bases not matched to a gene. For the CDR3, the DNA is TGTGCCACCAGCACCGACGGGACAGGGCAAGAGACCCAGTACTTC. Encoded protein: CATSTDGTGQETQYF.

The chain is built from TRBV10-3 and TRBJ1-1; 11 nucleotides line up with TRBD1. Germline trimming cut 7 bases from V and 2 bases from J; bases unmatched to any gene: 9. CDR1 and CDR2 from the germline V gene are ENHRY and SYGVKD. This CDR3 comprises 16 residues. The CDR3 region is CAITERDRGSNTEAFF. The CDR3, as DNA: TGTGCCATCACCGAACGGGACAGGGGGTCTAACACTGAAGCTTTCTTT.

CDR3 bases: TGTGCCAGCAGTCCGTTAAATCAGCCCCAGCATTTT. Protein product: CASSPLNQPQHF. This chain connects TRBV2 to TRBJ1-5; D is uncertain. From germline, CDR1 is SNHLY and CDR2 FYNNEI. Trimming took off 5 bases at V and 4 bases at J, with 6 bases between the two ends. The CDR3 contains 12 residues.

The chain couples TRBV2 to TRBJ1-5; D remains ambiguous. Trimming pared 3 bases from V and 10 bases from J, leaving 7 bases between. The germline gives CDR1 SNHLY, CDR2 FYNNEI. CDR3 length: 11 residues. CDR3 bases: TGTGCCAGCAGTGAGGCTTTTCCCCAGCATTTT. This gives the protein CASSEAFPQHF.

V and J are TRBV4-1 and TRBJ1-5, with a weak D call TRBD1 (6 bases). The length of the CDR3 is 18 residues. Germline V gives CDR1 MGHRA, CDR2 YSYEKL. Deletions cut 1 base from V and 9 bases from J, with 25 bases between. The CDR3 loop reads CASSQGAGTPAQVRPQHF. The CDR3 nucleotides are TGCGCCAGCAGCCAAGGGGCCGGGACACCGGCCCAGGTGAGGCCCCAGCATTTT.